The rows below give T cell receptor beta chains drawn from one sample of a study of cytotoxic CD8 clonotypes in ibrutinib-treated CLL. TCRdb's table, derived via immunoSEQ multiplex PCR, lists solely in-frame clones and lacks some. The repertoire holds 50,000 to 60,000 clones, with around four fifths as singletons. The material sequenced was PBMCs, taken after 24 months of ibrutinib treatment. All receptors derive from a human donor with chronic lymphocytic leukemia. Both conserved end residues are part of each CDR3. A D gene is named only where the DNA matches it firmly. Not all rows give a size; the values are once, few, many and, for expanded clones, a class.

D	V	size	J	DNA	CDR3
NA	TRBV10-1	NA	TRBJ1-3	TGCGCCAGCAGTGCGTCTCTCTCTGGAAACACCATATATTTT	CASSASLSGNTIYF
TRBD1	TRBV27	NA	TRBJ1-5	TGTGCCAGCAGTTCTCTCGGGGGAGGGGGCTACTTAAATAGCAATCAGCCCCAGCATTTT	CASSSLGGGGYLNSNQPQHF
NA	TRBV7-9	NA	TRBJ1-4	TGTGCCAGCAGCTTTTCAACTAATGAAAAACTGTTTTTT	CASSFSTNEKLFF
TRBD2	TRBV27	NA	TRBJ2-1	TGTGCCAGCAGTTTATTGTGGCGGGAGGGTTACTACAATGAGCAGTTCTTC	CASSLLWREGYYNEQFF
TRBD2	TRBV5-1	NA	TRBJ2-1	TGCGCCAGCAGCCCAAAAGCGGGAGGATTATCCAATGAGCAGTTCTTC	CASSPKAGGLSNEQFF
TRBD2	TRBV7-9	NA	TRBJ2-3	TGTGCCAGCAGCCTCCTAGCGGGGGCAGATACGCAGTATTTT	CASSLLAGADTQYF
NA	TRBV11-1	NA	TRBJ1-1	TGTGCCAGCAGCCCTCCCGGGGTGGGGGCGCGAGCTTTCTTT	CASSPPGVGARAFF
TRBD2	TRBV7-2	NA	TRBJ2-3	TGTGCCAGCAGCTTTCGGCGGGGGGGGAACACAGATACGCAGTATTTT	CASSFRRGGNTDTQYF
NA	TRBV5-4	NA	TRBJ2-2	TGTGCCAGCAGCGATGGGACCCGGTACACCGGGGAGCTGTTTTTT	CASSDGTRYTGELFF
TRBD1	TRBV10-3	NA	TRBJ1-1	TGTGCCATCAGTGAGTCTACAGGGGGCGGGGGCGAAGCTTTCTTT	CAISESTGGGGEAFF
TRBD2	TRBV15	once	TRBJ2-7	TGTGCCACCAGCAGAGGGGGCGGGAGGGCCTACGAGCAGTACTTC	CATSRGGGRAYEQYF
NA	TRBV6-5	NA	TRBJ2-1	TGTGCCAGCAGTTACGAGGGCGGACAGAACTACAATGAGCAGTTCTTC	CASSYEGGQNYNEQFF
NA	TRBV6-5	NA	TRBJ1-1	TGTGCCAGCAGTTACGACAGTGGGGCGATGAACACTGAAGCTTTCTTT	CASSYDSGAMNTEAFF
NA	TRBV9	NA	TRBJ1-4	TGTGCCAGCAGCGAGACCAGTGCAACTAATGAAAAACTGTTTTTT	CASSETSATNEKLFF
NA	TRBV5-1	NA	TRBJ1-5	TGCGCCAGCAGCCCGGTGCAAGAGCATTTT	CASSPVQEHF
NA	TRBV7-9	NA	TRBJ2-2	TGTGCCAGCAGCTTAGCTTTGAGAGTGAACACCGGGGAGCTGTTTTTT	CASSLALRVNTGELFF
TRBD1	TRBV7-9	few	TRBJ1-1	TGTGCCAGCAGCGACCTCAGGGGGGGCACTGAAGCTTTCTTT	CASSDLRGGTEAFF
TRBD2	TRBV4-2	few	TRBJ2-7	TGTGCCAGCAGCCAAGATGCCTGGGGGGGTACTGAGCAGTACTTC	CASSQDAWGGTEQYF
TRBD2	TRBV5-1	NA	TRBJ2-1	TGCGCCAGCAGCTCGGCGGGGGGTAATGAGCAGTTCTTC	CASSSAGGNEQFF
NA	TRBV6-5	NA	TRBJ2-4	TGTGCCAGCAGTTTGGGATTAGCCAAAAACATTCAGTACTTC	CASSLGLAKNIQYF
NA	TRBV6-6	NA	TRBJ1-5	TGTGCCAGCAGCCCTTCAATTAGCAATCAGCCCCAGCATTTT	CASSPSISNQPQHF
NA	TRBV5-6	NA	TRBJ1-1	TGTGCCAGCAGCATGGGCGGGGGTATGAACACTGAAGCTTTCTTT	CASSMGGGMNTEAFF
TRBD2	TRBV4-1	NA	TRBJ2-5	TGCGCCAGCAGCGAAGTCCCAGCGGGAGCGATAAAGACCCAGTACTTC	CASSEVPAGAIKTQYF
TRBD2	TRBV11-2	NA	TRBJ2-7	TGTGCCAGCAGCTTGGGACCGGGACTAGCGGATCCCTACGAGCAGTACTTC	CASSLGPGLADPYEQYF
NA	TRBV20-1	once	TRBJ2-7	TGCAGTGCTAGAGTACGGGGCGAGCAGTACTTC	CSARVRGEQYF
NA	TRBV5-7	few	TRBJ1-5	TGTGCCAGCAGCTTAAGTAGCAATCAGCCCCAGCATTTT	CASSLSSNQPQHF
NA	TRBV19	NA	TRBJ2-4	TGTGCCAGTAGTAGACCGGGAGTAAACATTCAGTACTTC	CASSRPGVNIQYF
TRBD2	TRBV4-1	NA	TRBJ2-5	TGCGCCAGCAGCCAAGACCCTCCCGGACTAGTGAGTGAGACCCAGTACTTC	CASSQDPPGLVSETQYF
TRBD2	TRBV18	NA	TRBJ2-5	TGTGCCAGCTCACCGGGACTAGTGATGTACTTC	CASSPGLVMYF
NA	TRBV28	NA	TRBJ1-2	TGTGCCAGCTATGGATACCGCGGAACGTTCTATGGCTACACCTTC	CASYGYRGTFYGYTF
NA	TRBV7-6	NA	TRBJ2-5	TGTGCCAGCAGTCGGTGGGGGGAGACCCAGTACTTC	CASSRWGETQYF
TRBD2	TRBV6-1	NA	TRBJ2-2	TGTGCCAGCAGTGAATCACCGGGACTAGCGGGAAGGGAGCTGTTTTTT	CASSESPGLAGRELFF
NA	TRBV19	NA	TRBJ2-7	TGTGCCAGTAGTATAGAACGGGGGTTCTCCTACGAGCAGTACTTC	CASSIERGFSYEQYF
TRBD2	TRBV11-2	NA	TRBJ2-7	TGTGCCAGCAGCTTAGGAACTAGCGGTACCTACGAGCAGTACTTC	CASSLGTSGTYEQYF
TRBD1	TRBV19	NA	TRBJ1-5	TGTGCCAGTAGTACCTCAGGGGGCGGGAATCAGCCCCAGCATTTT	CASSTSGGGNQPQHF
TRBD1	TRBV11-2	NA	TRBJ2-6	TGTGCCAGCAGCTTGCTGACAGGGCTTGCTGGGGCCAACGTCCTGACTTTC	CASSLLTGLAGANVLTF
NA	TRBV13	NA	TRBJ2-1	TGTGCCAGCAGCTTATTTGGCTTCTCGGAGCAGTTCTTC	CASSLFGFSEQFF
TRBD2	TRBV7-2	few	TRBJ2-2	TGTGCCAGCAAACCTTGGACGGCGGGAGCCGCCGGGGAGCTGTTTTTT	CASKPWTAGAAGELFF
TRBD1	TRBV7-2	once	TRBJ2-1	TGTGCCAGCAGCCCACAGGGGGGAAATGAGCAGTTCTTC	CASSPQGGNEQFF
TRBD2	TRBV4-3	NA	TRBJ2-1	TGCGCCAGCAGCCCTCTCCTAGCGGGCTCCTACAATGAGCAGTTCTTC	CASSPLLAGSYNEQFF
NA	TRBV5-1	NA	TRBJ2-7	TGCGCCAGCAGCACGGGACGGTTCTACGAGCAGTACTTC	CASSTGRFYEQYF
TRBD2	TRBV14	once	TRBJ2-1	TGTGCCAGCAGCCAAGATTCTGGTTGGACTAGCGGGAGTAATGAGCAGTTCTTC	CASSQDSGWTSGSNEQFF
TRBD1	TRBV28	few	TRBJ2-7	TGTGCCAGCAGCTTGCCGGGGACAGGGGGGAGGGAGCAGTACTTC	CASSLPGTGGREQYF
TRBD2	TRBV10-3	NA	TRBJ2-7	TGTGCCATCTCTGGATCTAGCGGGGGCGGATTCGAGCAGTACTTC	CAISGSSGGGFEQYF
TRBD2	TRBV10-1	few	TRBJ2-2	TGCGCCAGCAGTCCGACTAGCGGGAGAGGGAACACCGGGGAGCTGTTTTTT	CASSPTSGRGNTGELFF
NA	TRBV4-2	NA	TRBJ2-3	TGTGCCAGCAGCCCCTGGCCAAAGGGTATGGGAGGCACAGATACGCAGTATTTT	CASSPWPKGMGGTDTQYF
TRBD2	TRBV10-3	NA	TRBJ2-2	TGTGCCATCAGCCCACTAGCGGGAGGGCGAGGGACCGGGGAGCTGTTTTTT	CAISPLAGGRGTGELFF
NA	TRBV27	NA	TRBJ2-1	TGTGCCAGCAGTTACCGTCCCGGGACAAATTACAATGAGCAGTTCTTC	CASSYRPGTNYNEQFF
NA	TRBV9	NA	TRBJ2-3	TGTGCCAGCAGCGTAGCCGGGGAAACAGATACGCAGTATTTT	CASSVAGETDTQYF
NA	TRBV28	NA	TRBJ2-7	TGTGCCAGCAGTTTCAGGGGTTACGAGCAGTACTTC	CASSFRGYEQYF
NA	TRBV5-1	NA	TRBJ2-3	TGCGCCAGCAGCTTGCGGGCGTACCTAGATACGCAGTATTTT	CASSLRAYLDTQYF
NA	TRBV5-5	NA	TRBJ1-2	TGTGCCAGCAGCTTTACTGACAGCCCCTATGGCTACACCTTC	CASSFTDSPYGYTF
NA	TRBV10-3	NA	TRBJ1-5	TGTGCCGCTAGTCAGGACGACAATCAGCCCCAGCATTTT	CAASQDDNQPQHF
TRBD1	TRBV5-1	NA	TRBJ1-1	TGCGCCAGCAGCATTTCGACAGGGACGACTGAAGCTTTCTTT	CASSISTGTTEAFF
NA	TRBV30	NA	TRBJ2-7	TGTGCCTGGAATGGGGCAGTCGCTGAGAGGCAGTACTTC	CAWNGAVAERQYF